This T cell receptor (beta chain) was observed in a study of T cell repertoires in cytomegalovirus infection. Study at large: It can be stated that public TCR beta signatures indicated CMV infection as well as a matching HLA type.

This clonotype was seen more than once but under ten times. Its matching antigen is unknown. Looked up from germline, CDR1 is SEHNR and CDR2 is FQNEAQ (reference sequence). CDR3 length equals 16 residues. V lost 1 base, J lost 0 bases, and 11 bases lay in between. General study results and limits: Frequencies of public TCR beta families were cumulated, and this identified carriers of CMV plus the relevant HLA. The ex vivo response showed dominance by HLA-C-restricted CMV-specific TCR beta clonotypes.

Each CDR3 protein is one row after TCRdb ran MiXCR on the reads. Among around 740,000 distinct CDR3 sequences listed, roughly a third were seen once. The clonotype comes from a human donor in good health (CMV status not recorded). Some clones in this sample may be carry-over from other donors' samples. The sample consisted of PBMCs. The rearrangement uses TRBV7-9 and TRBJ2-3; D not certain. The CDR3 nucleotides are TGTGCCAGCAGCTTAGAGGTCACCTCTAGCACAGATACGCAGTATTTT. The encoded protein is CASSLEVTSSTDTQYF.